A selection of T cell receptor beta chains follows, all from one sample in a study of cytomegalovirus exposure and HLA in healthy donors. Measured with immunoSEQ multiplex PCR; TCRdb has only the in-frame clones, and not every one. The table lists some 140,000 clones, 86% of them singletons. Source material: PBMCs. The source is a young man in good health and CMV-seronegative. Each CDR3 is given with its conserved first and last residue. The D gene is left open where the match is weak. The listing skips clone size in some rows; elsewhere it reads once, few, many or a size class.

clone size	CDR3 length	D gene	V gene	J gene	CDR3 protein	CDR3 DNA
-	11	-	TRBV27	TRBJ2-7	CASTLGGEQYF	TGTGCCAGCACGTTAGGGGGCGAGCAGTACTTC
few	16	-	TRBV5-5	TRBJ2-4	CASSPGVGLAKNIQYF	TGTGCCAGCAGCCCGGGGGTCGGATTAGCCAAAAACATTCAGTACTTC
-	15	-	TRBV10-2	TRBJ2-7	CASSESAGVSYEQYF	TGCGCCAGCAGTGAGTCGGCAGGGGTGTCCTACGAGCAGTACTTC
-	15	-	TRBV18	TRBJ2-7	CASSDQRASAYEQYF	TGTGCCAGCTCCGACCAACGGGCTAGCGCCTACGAGCAGTACTTC
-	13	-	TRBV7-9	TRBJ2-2	CASSPGQTGELFF	TGTGCCAGCAGCCCAGGACAGACCGGGGAGCTGTTTTTT
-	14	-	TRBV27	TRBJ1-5	CASSLKGAHQPQHF	TGTGCCAGCAGTTTAAAAGGGGCCCATCAGCCCCAGCATTTT
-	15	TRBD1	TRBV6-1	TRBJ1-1	CASSARLGTATEAFF	TGTGCCAGCAGTGCCAGATTAGGGACAGCCACTGAAGCTTTCTTT
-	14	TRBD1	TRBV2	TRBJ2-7	CASSVAGQGYEQYF	TGTGCCAGCAGTGTAGCGGGACAGGGGTACGAGCAGTACTTC
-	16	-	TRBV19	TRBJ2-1	CASSIVGAGAYNEQFF	TGTGCCAGTAGTATAGTTGGAGCGGGTGCCTACAATGAGCAGTTCTTC
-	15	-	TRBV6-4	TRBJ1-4	CASSEGGGTNEKLFF	TGTGCCAGCAGTGAAGGGGGGGGCACTAATGAAAAACTGTTTTTT
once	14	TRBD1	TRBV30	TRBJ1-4	CAWSEGQPQGKLFF	TGTGCCTGGAGTGAGGGACAGCCCCAGGGAAAACTGTTTTTT
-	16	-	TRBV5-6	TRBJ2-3	CASSFDEDRSTDTQYF	TGTGCCAGCAGCTTCGACGAGGACAGATCCACAGATACGCAGTATTTT
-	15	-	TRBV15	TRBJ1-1	CATSRDPPGNTEAFF	TGTGCCACCAGCAGAGATCCCCCGGGGAACACTGAAGCTTTCTTT
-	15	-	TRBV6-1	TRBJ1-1	CASRTEPGMNTEAFF	TGTGCCAGCAGGACAGAGCCCGGAATGAACACTGAAGCTTTCTTT
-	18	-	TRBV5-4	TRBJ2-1	CASSLASGARSSYNEQFF	TGTGCCAGCAGCTTGGCATCAGGGGCCAGGAGCTCCTACAATGAGCAGTTCTTC
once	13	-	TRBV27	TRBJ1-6	CASSLRVYSPLHF	TGTGCCAGCAGCCTCAGGGTCTATTCACCCCTCCACTTT
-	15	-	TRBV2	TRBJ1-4	CASSAAGLTVEKLFF	TGTGCCAGCAGCGCAGCAGGGTTGACGGTTGAAAAACTGTTTTTT
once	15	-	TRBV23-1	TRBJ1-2	CASRTYTGHIHGYTF	TGCGCCAGCAGGACCTACACAGGGCATATCCATGGCTACACCTTC
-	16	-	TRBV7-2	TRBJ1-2	CASSRTGTYRDYGYTF	TGTGCCAGCAGCAGGACCGGGACATACAGGGACTATGGCTACACCTTC
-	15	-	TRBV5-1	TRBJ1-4	CASSLYTGSNEKLFF	TGCGCCAGCAGCTTGTATACAGGGTCTAATGAAAAACTGTTTTTT
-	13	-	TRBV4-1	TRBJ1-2	CASSQPGHYGYTF	TGCGCCAGCAGCCAACCGGGACATTATGGCTACACCTTC
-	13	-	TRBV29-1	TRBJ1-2	CSVERQEDYGYTF	TGCAGCGTTGAACGTCAGGAAGACTATGGCTACACCTTC
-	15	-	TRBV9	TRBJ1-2	CASSVGGDSNYGYTF	TGTGCCAGCAGCGTAGGTGGAGACAGTAACTATGGCTACACCTTC
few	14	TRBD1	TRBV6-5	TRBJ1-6	CASSPGQGGSPLHF	TGTGCCAGCAGTCCAGGACAGGGCGGATCACCCCTCCACTTT
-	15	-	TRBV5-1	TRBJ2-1	CASSLDPASYNEQFF	TGCGCCAGCAGTCTAGACCCAGCATCCTACAATGAGCAGTTCTTC
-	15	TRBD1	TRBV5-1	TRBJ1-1	CASSLWTGGNTEAFF	TGCGCCAGCAGCTTGTGGACAGGGGGTAACACTGAAGCTTTCTTT
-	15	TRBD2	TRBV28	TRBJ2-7	CASSPGLASSYEQYF	TGTGCCAGCAGTCCCGGACTAGCGTCATCCTACGAGCAGTACTTC
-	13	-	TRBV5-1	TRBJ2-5	CATAGVPLETQYF	TGCGCCACCGCCGGGGTCCCACTGGAGACCCAGTACTTC
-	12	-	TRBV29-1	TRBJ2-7	CSVGTPAYEQYF	TGCAGCGTGGGGACACCAGCCTACGAGCAGTACTTC
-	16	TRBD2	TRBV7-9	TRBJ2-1	CASSFRASGAYNEQFF	TGTGCCAGCAGCTTTCGGGCTAGCGGAGCGTACAATGAGCAGTTCTTC
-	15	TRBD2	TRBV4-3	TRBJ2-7	CASSHLSGTSNEQYF	TGCGCCAGCAGCCACCTTTCCGGGACTAGCAACGAGCAGTACTTC
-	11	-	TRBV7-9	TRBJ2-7	CASSLETEQYF	TGTGCCAGCAGCTTAGAGACAGAGCAGTACTTC
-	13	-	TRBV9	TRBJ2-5	CASSVSRQETQYF	TGTGCCAGCAGCGTAAGCCGTCAAGAGACCCAGTACTTC
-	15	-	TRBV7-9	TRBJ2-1	CASSAVGGVGGEQFF	TGTGCCAGCAGCGCAGTGGGCGGGGTTGGTGGTGAGCAGTTCTTC
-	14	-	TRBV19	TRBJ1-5	CASRMGGSNQPQHF	TGTGCCAGTAGGATGGGGGGTAGCAATCAGCCCCAGCATTTT
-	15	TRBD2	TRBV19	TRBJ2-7	CASSATSGMGYEQYF	TGTGCCAGTAGTGCAACTAGCGGGATGGGTTACGAGCAGTACTTC
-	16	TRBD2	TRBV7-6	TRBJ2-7	CASSIVLSGGTYEQYF	TGTGCCAGCAGCATAGTTCTTAGCGGGGGTACCTACGAGCAGTACTTC